The T cell receptor (beta chain) described here comes from a study of cytomegalovirus exposure and HLA in healthy donors. This clone was counted only a few times. PCR employed 60 Vbeta and 13 Jbeta primers. Profiling relied on immunoSEQ multiplex PCR, and the TCRdb table lists in-frame clones only, not all of them. In the table there are 85,000 to 130,000 clones, about 70% of which are singletons. The germline CDR1 and CDR2 sequences are SQVTM and ANQGSEA. The CDR3 totals 14 residues. V gave up 2 bases and J gave up 4 bases; unmatched junction bases: 4. The chain is built from TRBV29-1 and TRBJ2-1; 8 positions agree with TRBD2. The sample consisted of PBMCs. This receptor was taken from a woman aged 18 to 35 in good health and CMV-seropositive. DNA of the CDR3: TGCAGCGTTGAAAGCGGGAGAGGGTACAATGAGCAGTTCTTC. This codes for CSVESGRGYNEQFF.